Each of the 12 T cell receptor beta chains below was sequenced from the same sample in a study of spatial heterogeneity in lung cancer. The time point is: blood at routine non-recurrence follow-up after resection. No cell sorting; template was whole RNA from tumor, lung tissue or PBMC. TCRdb reprocessed the 5' RACE reads with MiXCR, giving one entry per CDR3 protein. In the table there are about 120,000 distinct CDR3 sequences, more than 9% of which are singletons. Sequences were derived from PBMCs, sampled at follow-up. All receptors come from a male donor with early-stage non-small cell lung cancer.

Within the sample, this clonotype is medium-sized. This sequence joins TRBV10-3 and TRBJ2-1, with 7 positions matching TRBD1. This CDR3 has 12 amino acids. V was pared by 8 bases and J by 5 bases, with 3 bases of the junction left unmatched. Germline V gives CDR1 ENHRY, CDR2 SYGVKD. CDR3 sequence: CAIQGVDNEQFF. The DNA for the CDR3 is TGTGCCATCCAGGGGGTGGACAATGAGCAGTTCTTC.

This clonotype was picked up many times. The CDR3 loop is CASSSGQAGGYTF. In DNA, the CDR3 is TGTGCCAGCAGTTCGGGACAAGCGGGAGGCTACACCTTC. The rearrangement links TRBV5-4 to TRBJ1-2, with a weak D call TRBD1 (6 bases). V lost 5 bases to trimming and J lost 8 bases, with 16 bases between them. The CDR3 spans 13 residues. Germline V gene lookup returns CDR1 SGHNT and CDR2 YYREEE (reference sequence).

This clonotype was seen repeatedly, ten times or more. V is TRBV3-1 and J is TRBJ2-3; D is ambiguous. Trimming cost V 5 bases and J 4 bases, with 10 bases left between them. CDR3 length: 13 amino acids. Germline CDR1 is LGHDT and CDR2 is YNNKEL (reference sequence). The CDR3 protein is CASSTLWADTQYF. In DNA, the CDR3 is TGTGCCAGCAGCACTTTATGGGCAGATACGCAGTATTTT.

This clonotype came up many times. This chain joins TRBV5-1 and TRBJ2-7, with a tentative D call TRBD2 (5 bases). The CDR3 covers 15 residues. V was clipped by 4 bases and J by 3 bases, with 17 bases between them. Germline V lookup: CDR1 SGHRS, CDR2 YFSETQ. CDR3 sequence reads: CASSPGNINLYEQYF. CDR3 bases: TGCGCCAGCAGCCCCGGGAATATAAACCTCTACGAGCAGTACTTC.

Many counts were recorded for this clonotype. V is TRBV28 and J is TRBJ2-3, with a possible D match to TRBD1 (6 bases). Germline CDR1 is MDHEN and CDR2 is SYDVKM. V lost 8 bases, J lost 2 bases, and 11 bases lay in between. The CDR3 extends over 13 amino acids. The CDR3 is CASDRTDTDTQYF. Here the CDR3 DNA reads TGTGCCAGCGACCGGACAGACACAGATACGCAGTATTTT.

The rearrangement uses TRBV19 and TRBJ2-3; D may be TRBD1 (5 bases). The germline CDR1 and CDR2 sequences are LNHDA and SQIVND (reference sequence). Trimming took 5 bases from V and 4 from J, leaving 13 bases between them. The length of the CDR3 is 14 residues. CDR3 DNA sequence: TGTGCCAGTAGTTGGGGTCTACAGGCAGATACGCAGTATTTT. The encoded protein is CASSWGLQADTQYF.

This clonotype was seen many times. V and J are TRBV7-3 and TRBJ2-5; possibly TRBD1 or TRBD2 for D (6 bases each). The CDR3 sequence is 16 residues long. V lost 1 base to trimming and J lost 5 bases, with 17 bases between them. The germline gives CDR1 SGHTA, CDR2 FQGTGA. The CDR3 protein is CASSLNPPGGAETQYF. CDR3 DNA: TGTGCCAGCAGCTTAAACCCGCCCGGGGGCGCCGAGACCCAGTACTTC.

This CDR3 reads CASSSGQRGNQPQHF. The CDR3 nucleotides read TGTGCCAGCAGCAGTGGACAGCGTGGCAATCAGCCCCAGCATTTT. This chain uses TRBV21-1 with TRBJ1-5; the DNA was not used to check the table's D call, TRBD1. TRBV21-1 is a pseudogene segment. The CDR3 covers 15 residues.

The V and J genes are TRBV20-1 and TRBJ1-3; no reliable D call. Germline V lookup: CDR1 DFQATT, CDR2 SNEGSKA (reference sequence). Trimming removed 0 bases at V and 0 bases at J, with 9 bases between. The CDR3 contains 15 residues. The CDR3 coding sequence is TGCAGTGCTAGAGATCCTAACGGCTCTGGAAACACCATATATTTT. Its translation: CSARDPNGSGNTIYF.

The V gene is TRBV2, the J gene TRBJ2-7; 7 bases agree with TRBD1. Per the germline V gene, CDR1 is SNHLY and CDR2 is FYNNEI. This CDR3 is 17 amino acids long. J was trimmed by 9 bases and V by 1 base; bases with no gene match: 18. The CDR3 here is CASSEGLTGITLGRQYF. In nucleotides, the CDR3 is TGTGCCAGCAGTGAAGGACTGACAGGGATCACCCTAGGGAGGCAGTACTTC.

In its sample, this clonotype was seen many times. The V gene is TRBV7-8, the J gene TRBJ1-1; tentative D call: TRBD1 (6 bases). The CDR3 runs to 14 residues. The V gene's germline CDR1 is SGHVS and CDR2 FQNEAQ. V was shortened by 5 bases and J by 9 bases, with 19 bases between the two germline ends. Written as DNA, the CDR3 is TGTGCCAGCAGCCCAGCGGGGGCACCTCAAAAAGCTTTCTTT. It translates to CASSPAGAPQKAFF. Together with reference TRBV7-8 and TRBJ1-1, the CDR3 gives the full variable domain: GAGVSQSPRYKVAKRGQDVALRCDPISGHVSLFWYQQALGQGPEFLTYFQNEAQLDKSGLPSDRFFAERPEGSVSTLKIQRTQQEDSAVYLCASSPAGAPQKAFFGQGTRLTVV.

This clonotype was seen repeatedly, ten times or more. The chain recombines TRBV11-2 with TRBJ2-1; 7 nucleotides line up with TRBD1. Trimming took 4 bases from V and 3 from J; bases not matched to a gene: 6. Germline assignment: CDR1 SGHAT and CDR2 FQNNGV. This CDR3 is 15 amino acids long. The CDR3: CASSSGQVNYNEQFF. The CDR3 DNA reads as TGTGCCAGCAGCTCAGGACAGGTTAACTACAATGAGCAGTTCTTC.